The 25 T cell receptor beta chains presented below share a single source sample, sequenced in a study of blood T cell repertoires in COVID-19. Produced via immunoSEQ multiplex PCR; TCRdb's table is partial and in-frame only. The sample has some 250,000 clones, roughly 80% seen once. Source material: peripheral blood. These receptors were collected from an elderly woman with acute or convalescent COVID-19.

This clone turned up a few times. The junction departs from germline at one end; a sequencing error may be responsible. CDR3 nucleotides: TGCAGTGCTCTTCCGGGAGGGGTATTT. It codes for CSALPGGVF. This sequence joins TRBV20-1 and TRBJ1-5, with a possible D match to TRBD1 (5 bases). Germline V gives CDR1 DFQATT, CDR2 SNEGSKA (reference sequence). The CDR3 is made up of 9 amino acids.

The chain couples TRBV9 to TRBJ1-5; 10 nucleotides line up with TRBD1. The V gene end was trimmed by 0 bases and the J gene end by 5 bases; junction bases not matched to a gene: 11. The CDR3 length is 18 residues. CDR1 SGDLS and CDR2 YYNGEE come from the germline V gene. The CDR3 here is CASSVGVGGGTGDQPQHF. The CDR3, as DNA: TGTGCCAGCAGCGTAGGAGTAGGTGGGGGGACAGGGGATCAGCCCCAGCATTTT.

CDR3 coding DNA: TGTGCCTGGAGTCCCCGGACAGGGGGTAATTCACCCCTCCACTTT. Its translation is CAWSPRTGGNSPLHF. This chain connects TRBV30 to TRBJ1-6; 10 nucleotides match TRBD1. V gave up 2 bases and J gave up 6 bases; unmatched junction bases: 4. Per the germline V gene, CDR1 is GTSNPN and CDR2 is SVGIG (reference sequence). This CDR3 is built from 15 residues.

This chain connects TRBV3-1 (or the pseudogene TRBV3-2) to TRBJ2-3; 12 bases are a match to TRBD2. With 4 bases clipped from V and 7 bases from J, the junction kept 6 bases outside the gene matches. The CDR3 covers 15 residues. Germline V CDR1 and CDR2: LGHDT, YNNKEL (reference sequence). The CDR3 DNA reads as TGTGCCAGCAGCCCCGGACTAGCGGGGAGGTATACGCAGTATTTT. This codes for CASSPGLAGRYTQYF.

In this sample, this clone turned up once. V is TRBV4-1 and J is TRBJ2-1, with TRBD1 matching over 7 bases. V lost 0 bases to trimming and J lost 2 bases; unmatched junction nucleotides: 1. The germline V gene has CDR1 MGHRA and CDR2 YSYEKL. The CDR3 covers 15 residues. The CDR3 sequence: CASSQEGGAYNEQFF. CDR3 coding DNA: TGCGCCAGCAGCCAAGAAGGGGGCGCCTACAATGAGCAGTTCTTC.

The J gene is TRBJ1-1, the V gene TRBV18; maybe TRBD1 (6 bases). This CDR3 has 15 residues. CDR1 is KGHSH and CDR2 is LQKENI in the germline V gene. V dropped 5 bases and J dropped 1 base, with 14 bases sitting between them. The CDR3 loop is CASSAEQGGNTEAFF. CDR3 nucleotide sequence: TGTGCCAGCTCAGCCGAACAGGGTGGGAACACTGAAGCTTTCTTT.

This rearrangement joins TRBV20-1 to TRBJ1-5, with D maybe TRBD1 (5 bases). This CDR3 region has 14 residues. V was clipped by 3 bases and J by 2 bases, with 11 bases between them. CDR1 and CDR2 (germline): DFQATT, SNEGSKA (reference sequence). Written as DNA, the CDR3 is TGCAGTGCTAGTTACGGGGGTGGCAATCAGCCCCAGCATTTT. This encodes CSASYGGGNQPQHF.

This clone was counted between two and nine times. CDR3 sequence reads: CASSAWGGGEKLFF. CDR3 sequence (DNA): TGTGCCAGCAGTGCCTGGGGCGGTGGGGAAAAACTGTTTTTT. The chain joins TRBV6-6 to TRBJ1-4, with D perhaps matching TRBD1 (5 bases). V was trimmed by 5 bases and J by 8 bases, leaving 15 bases between them. This CDR3 spans 14 amino acids. Germline V lookup: CDR1 MNHNY, CDR2 SVGAGI (reference sequence).

J is TRBJ2-7 and V is TRBV4-1; TRBD2 might be the D (6 bases). The germline V and J ends were trimmed by 2 bases and 3 bases, with 14 bases remaining between them. Germline V lookup: CDR1 MGHRA, CDR2 YSYEKL. This CDR3 region has 15 residues. CDR3 sequence reads: CASSQITSSNYEQYF. The CDR3 DNA sequence: TGCGCCAGCAGCCAAATTACTAGCTCGAACTACGAGCAGTACTTC.

The chain couples TRBV7-9 to TRBJ1-6; D may be TRBD1 (5 bases). Germline V lookup: CDR1 SEHNR, CDR2 FQNEAQ (reference sequence). Deletions cut 5 bases from V and 6 bases from J, with 14 bases between. The CDR3 has 15 residues. CDR3 DNA: TGTGCCAGCAGCCCCCTTGGGGGGAGTAATTCACCCCTCCACTTT. Its translation is CASSPLGGSNSPLHF. The whole variable domain, remainder taken from reference TRBV7-9 and TRBJ1-6, is DTGVSQNPRHKITKRGQNVTFRCDPISEHNRLYWYRQTLGQGPEFLTYFQNEAQLEKSRLLSDRFSAERPKGSFSTLEIQRTEQGDSAMYLCASSPLGGSNSPLHFGNGTRLTVT.

V usage is TRBV5-1 and J usage is TRBJ2-3; D is perhaps TRBD1 (5 bases). The V end lost 2 bases, the J end lost 1 base, and 8 bases lay between the germline ends. The CDR3 is made up of 14 amino acids. Germline CDR1 reads SGHRS; CDR2 reads YFSETQ. CDR3 amino acids: CASSLTQGTDTQYF. The CDR3 DNA reads TGCGCCAGCAGCTTAACACAGGGCACAGATACGCAGTATTTT.

Remarks on this clone: Additional DNA sequences in this sample encode the identical CDR3. The chain has TRBV6-4 and TRBJ2-1; TRBD2 agrees at 7 bases. V shed 0 bases and J 0 bases; nucleotides not matched to a gene: 2. The CDR3 runs to 16 residues. CDR1 and CDR2 (germline): MRHNA, SNTAGT. The CDR3 DNA reads as TGTGCCAGCAGTGACTCCGGCGGGAGCTCCTACAATGAGCAGTTCTTC. It specifies CASSDSGGSSYNEQFF.

The rearrangement uses TRBV27 and TRBJ1-5; unclear D gene. The CDR3 loop spans 14 amino acids. Per the germline V gene, CDR1 is MNHEY and CDR2 is SMNVEV (reference sequence). V was pared by 5 bases and J by 5 bases, with 13 bases between. This chain's CDR3 is CASSPLRPDQPQHF. DNA for the CDR3: TGTGCCAGCAGTCCGCTGCGCCCTGATCAGCCCCAGCATTTT.

The gene calls are TRBV11-3 and TRBJ1-2; D unclear. V lost 0 bases, J lost 7 bases, and 18 bases lay in between. CDR1 and CDR2 from the germline V gene are SGHNT and YENEEA. The CDR3 is 16 amino acids. In DNA form, the CDR3 reads TGTGCCAGCAGCTTAGACGCCGGCAGACTTCGGCGTGGCTACACCTTC. Its translation is CASSLDAGRLRRGYTF.

In its sample, this clone was seen a few times. This chain links TRBV11-2 with TRBJ1-6; 8 bases are shared with TRBD1. Germline V gene sequence: CDR1 SGHAT, CDR2 FQNNGV. J lost 8 bases, V lost 0 bases, and 9 bases had no gene match. CDR3 size: 17 residues. This CDR3 reads CASSLDGAGGVDSPLHF. As DNA, the CDR3 is TGTGCCAGCAGCTTAGATGGGGCAGGGGGCGTGGATTCACCCCTCCACTTT.

The J gene is TRBJ2-1, the V gene TRBV6-5; 8 nucleotides line up with TRBD2. Trimming cost V 4 bases and J 8 bases; bases outside gene matches: 4. Germline values: CDR1 MNHEY, CDR2 SVGAGI. The CDR3 sequence is 13 residues long. CDR3 sequence: CASSSGLEDEQFF. Written as DNA, the CDR3 is TGTGCCAGCAGTTCGGGACTAGAGGATGAGCAGTTCTTC.

The chain uses TRBV10-3 and TRBJ2-1, with TRBD2 identical over 11 bases. Germline-derived CDR1 and CDR2 are ENHRY and SYGVKD. V trimming: 6 bases; J trimming: 3 bases; junction bases outside the gene matches: 4. The CDR3 has 15 amino acids. The CDR3 DNA reads TGTGCCATCAGCCCGGGACTAGCGGACTACAATGAGCAGTTCTTC. Its translation: CAISPGLADYNEQFF.

This clone came up once. The rearrangement uses TRBV3-1 (or the pseudogene TRBV3-2) and TRBJ2-3; the D gene is possibly TRBD2 (6 bases). Germline-derived CDR1 and CDR2 are LGHDT and YNNKEL (reference sequence). The CDR3 covers 13 residues. V lost 9 bases to trimming and J lost 3 bases, with 13 bases between them. The CDR3: CASSSGETDTQYF. The CDR3 DNA follows: TGTGCCAGTAGTTCGGGAGAGACAGATACGCAGTATTTT.

The chain carries TRBV5-1 and TRBJ2-5; 8 bases align to TRBD2. Per the germline V gene, CDR1 is SGHRS and CDR2 is YFSETQ. V dropped 7 bases and J dropped 5; count of bases not matched to a gene: 10. The CDR3 runs to 14 residues. In DNA, the CDR3 is TGCGCCAGCCGTCCGGGACTAGGGGCGGAGACCCAGTACTTC. It codes for CASRPGLGAETQYF.

This clone was counted a single time. The chain employs TRBV4-1 and TRBJ1-2; 7 bases map to TRBD1. Unmatched junction bases numbered 6, after V lost 0 bases and J lost 5 bases. Germline lookup yields CDR1 MGHRA and CDR2 YSYEKL. The CDR3 runs 15 residues. In DNA form, the CDR3 reads TGCGCCAGCAGCCAAGAACCCGGGACAGTTTATGGCTACACCTTC. This sequence encodes CASSQEPGTVYGYTF.

The chain carries TRBV29-1 and TRBJ2-5; 13 bases align to TRBD2. Germline V CDR1 and CDR2: SQVTM, ANQGSEA. This CDR3 is built from 15 residues. V lost 6 bases, J lost 4 bases, and 8 bases stayed unmatched. The CDR3 loop is CSVSTSGGAIETQYF. The CDR3 DNA is TGCAGCGTCTCAACTAGCGGGGGGGCCATAGAGACCCAGTACTTC.

The rearrangement joins TRBV12-3 or TRBV12-4 to TRBJ2-2; no clear D. CDR3 length equals 12 residues. The V and J ends lost 3 bases and 5 bases respectively, with 4 bases between them. CDR3 in amino acids: CASSFTTGELFF. In DNA, the CDR3 is TGTGCCAGCAGTTTCACTACCGGGGAGCTGTTTTTT.

This chain joins TRBV10-1 and TRBJ2-6, with TRBD1 identical over 8 bases. This CDR3 has 16 amino acids. Trimming cost V 3 bases and J 2 bases; bases outside gene matches: 3. Germline V gene data show CDR1 as WNHNN and CDR2 as SYGVQD (reference sequence). For the CDR3, the DNA is TGCGCCAGCAGTGATGCCAGGGGGCCTGGGGCCAACGTCCTGACTTTC. Translating it yields CASSDARGPGANVLTF.

This clone has a handful of counts. This chain uses TRBV7-2 with TRBJ2-3, with D perhaps matching TRBD2 (5 bases). Per germline, CDR1 SGHTA and CDR2 FQGNSA. The CDR3 contains 14 residues. V was clipped by 0 bases and J by 1 base, with 5 bases between them. Here the CDR3 DNA reads TGTGCCAGCAGCTTAGCGCGGGGCACAGATACGCAGTATTTT. It codes for CASSLARGTDTQYF. Complete variable domain (other parts from reference TRBV7-2 and TRBJ2-3): GAGVSQSPSNKVTEKGKDVELRCDPISGHTALYWYRQSLGQGLEFLIYFQGNSAPDKSGLPSDRFSAERTGGSVSTLTIQRTQQEDSAVYLCASSLARGTDTQYFGPGTRLTVL.

This chain uses TRBV5-6 with TRBJ2-3, with 9 bases that match TRBD2. The CDR3 sequence is 15 residues long. Germline V lookup: CDR1 SGHDT, CDR2 YYEEEE. The V segment lost 0 bases and the J segment 7 bases; nucleotides outside the gene matches: 6. The CDR3 protein is CASSLVAGGANTQYF. The CDR3 DNA reads TGTGCCAGCAGCTTGGTTGCGGGAGGGGCAAATACGCAGTATTTT.